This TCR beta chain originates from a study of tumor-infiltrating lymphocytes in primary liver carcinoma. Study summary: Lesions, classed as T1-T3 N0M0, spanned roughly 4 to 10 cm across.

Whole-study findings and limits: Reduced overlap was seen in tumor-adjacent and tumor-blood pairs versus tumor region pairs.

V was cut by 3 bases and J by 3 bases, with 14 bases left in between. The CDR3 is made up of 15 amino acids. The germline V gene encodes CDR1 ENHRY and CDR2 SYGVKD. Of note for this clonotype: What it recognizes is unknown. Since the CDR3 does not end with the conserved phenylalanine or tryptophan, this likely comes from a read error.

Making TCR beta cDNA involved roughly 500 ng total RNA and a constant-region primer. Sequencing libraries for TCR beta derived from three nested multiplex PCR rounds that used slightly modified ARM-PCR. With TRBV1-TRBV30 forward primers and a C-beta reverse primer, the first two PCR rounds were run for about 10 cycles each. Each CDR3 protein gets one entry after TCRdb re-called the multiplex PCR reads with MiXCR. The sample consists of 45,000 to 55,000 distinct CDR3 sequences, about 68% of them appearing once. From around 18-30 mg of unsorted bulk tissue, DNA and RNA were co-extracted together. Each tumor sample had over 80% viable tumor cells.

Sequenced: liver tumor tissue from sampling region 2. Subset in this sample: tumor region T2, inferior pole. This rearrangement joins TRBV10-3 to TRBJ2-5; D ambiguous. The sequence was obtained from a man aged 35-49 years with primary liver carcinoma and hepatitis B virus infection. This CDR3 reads CAISDPDKYKETQYY. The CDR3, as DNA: TGTGCCATCAGTGACCCCGACAAGTACAAAGAGACCCAGTACTAC.